The source of this T cell receptor (beta chain) is a study of cytomegalovirus exposure and HLA in healthy donors. Germline V gene sequence: CDR1 SNHLY, CDR2 FYNNEI. V shed 0 bases and J shed 1 base, with 10 bases lying between them. The CDR3 is 15 amino acids. Libraries were prepared by immunoSEQ multiplex PCR; TCRdb keeps only in-frame clonotypes and omits some of them. The sample contains roughly 270,000 clones, approximately 87% of which appear only once. The origin of this receptor is a woman aged 18-29 years in good health and CMV-seronegative. This rearrangement joins TRBV2 to TRBJ2-7, with unresolved D. The source material was PBMCs. The CDR3 loop is CASSEALHGSYEQYF. The CDR3 region has the DNA TGTGCCAGCAGTGAAGCGCTTCACGGTTCCTACGAGCAGTACTTC. Full variable domain (rest looked up from reference TRBV2 and TRBJ2-7): EPEVTQTPSHQVTQMGQEVILRCVPISNHLYFYWYRQILGQKVEFLVSFYNNEISEKSEIFDDQFSVERPDGSNFTLKIRSTKLEDSAMYFCASSEALHGSYEQYFGPGTRLTVT.